The T cell receptor beta chain described here comes from a study of T cell responses to AZD1222 COVID-19 vaccine. Study-wide points: After two AZD1222 doses, spike-specific TCR breadth and depth rose versus day 0. All repertoire sampling was performed exclusively after the peak T cell response. Donors in the cohort were predominantly white British and more often female, and clonal diversity was possibly underestimated.

Turning to this clone: Its target is not known.

Method: immunoSEQ multiplex PCR; TCRdb's copy keeps in-frame clones and lacks some. The data contain about 120,000 clones, approximately 86% of them singletons. This CDR3 has 16 amino acids. Trimming took 5 bases from V and 10 from J, leaving 26 bases between them. CDR1 and CDR2 from the germline V gene are SNHLY and FYNNEI. The source was peripheral blood, collected 28 days after the second AZD1222 dose. This receptor was taken from an adult who received the AZD1222 COVID-19 vaccine. This chain connects TRBV2 to TRBJ2-5; D tentatively fits TRBD1 or TRBD2 (7 bases each). CDR3: CASSPTGRAPQVGQYF. The CDR3 region has the DNA TGTGCCAGCAGTCCGACAGGGAGGGCCCCCCAAGTGGGCCAGTACTTC.